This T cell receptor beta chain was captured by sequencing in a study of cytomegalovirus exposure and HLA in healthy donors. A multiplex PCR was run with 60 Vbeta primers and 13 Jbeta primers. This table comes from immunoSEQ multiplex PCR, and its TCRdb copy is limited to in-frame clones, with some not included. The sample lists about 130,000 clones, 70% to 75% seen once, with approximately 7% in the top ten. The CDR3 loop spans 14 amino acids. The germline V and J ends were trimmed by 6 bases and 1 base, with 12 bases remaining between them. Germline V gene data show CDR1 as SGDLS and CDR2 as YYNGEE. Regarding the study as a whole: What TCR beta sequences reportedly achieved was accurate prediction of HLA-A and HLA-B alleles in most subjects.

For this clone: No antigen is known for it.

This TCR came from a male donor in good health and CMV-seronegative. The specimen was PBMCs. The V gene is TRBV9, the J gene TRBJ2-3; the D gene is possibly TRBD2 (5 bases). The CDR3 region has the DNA TGTGCCAGCAACCAAGCGGCCGGCACAGATACGCAGTATTTT. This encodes CASNQAAGTDTQYF.